This TCR beta chain was documented in a study of early stage breast cancer tumors. General study findings and limits: Enriched TCRB sequences shared across patients were mostly commonly generated sequences.

Measured with immunoSEQ multiplex PCR; TCRdb has only the in-frame clones, and not every one. The sample has 45,000 to 60,000 clones, 75% to 85% seen once; the top ten hold about 1.4%. As regards this clone: What it recognizes is unknown.

The sample was blood. The clonotype originates from a person between 50 and 60 years old with breast cancer.

In DNA, the CDR3 is TGCGCCAGCAGCCAAGTAGCGGGGACTGCGGATACGCAGTATTTT. It codes for CASSQVAGTADTQYF. V gene TRBV4-3 combines with J gene TRBJ2-3, with 8 bases matching TRBD2. The CDR3 loop spans 15 amino acids. From germline, CDR1 is LGHNA and CDR2 YSLEER. Trimming removed 1 base from V and 6 bases from J; junction bases left unmatched: 6.